This passage covers 5 T cell receptor beta chains from one sample sequenced in a study of T cell responses to AZD1222 COVID-19 vaccine. Libraries were prepared by immunoSEQ multiplex PCR; TCRdb keeps only in-frame clonotypes and omits some of them. The table records roughly 95,000 clones, roughly 88% of them present only once. The sample consisted of peripheral blood, taken on day 0 of AZD1222 vaccination. The receptors derive from an adult in good health.

In its sample, this clone was seen once. The rearrangement joins TRBV7-9 to TRBJ2-7, with D unclear. V was cut by 2 bases and J by 3 bases, with 11 bases left in between. Germline V gene data show CDR1 as SEHNR and CDR2 as FQNEAQ (reference sequence). The CDR3 has 14 residues. CDR3 sequence reads: CASSLYPGDYEQYF. In nucleotides, the CDR3 is TGTGCCAGCAGCTTATACCCTGGGGACTACGAGCAGTACTTC.

About this clone itself: Compared with germline, one end of the junction differs, possibly owing to a read error. The genes are TRBV30 and TRBJ1-6, with TRBD1 matching over 7 bases. The CDR3 has 14 residues. The germline gives CDR1 GTSNPN, CDR2 SVGIG (reference sequence). This CDR3 is CAWSRDSYDSPLHF. CDR3 nucleotide sequence: TGTGCCTGGTCCCGGGACAGCTATGATTCACCCCTCCACTTT.

V gene TRBV29-1 combines with J gene TRBJ1-2; 10 bases are a match to TRBD1. The length of the CDR3 is 13 residues. The germline CDR1 and CDR2 sequences are SQVTM and ANQGSEA. V lost 6 bases, J lost 7 bases, and 8 bases stayed unmatched. CDR3 DNA sequence: TGCAGCGTCATGACAGGGGGCGAGGGTGGCTACACCTTC. It codes for CSVMTGGEGGYTF.

The chain is built from TRBV5-1 and TRBJ2-3; a possible D gene is TRBD2 (6 bases). The CDR3 is 15 residues long. Germline-derived CDR1 and CDR2 are SGHRS and YFSETQ. V was clipped by 3 bases and J by 0 bases, with 11 bases between them. CDR3: CASSSQRASTDTQYF. Written as DNA, the CDR3 is TGCGCCAGCAGCTCTCAGCGGGCCAGCACAGATACGCAGTATTTT.

The genes are TRBV10-3 and TRBJ1-2; 8 nucleotides line up with TRBD1. V lost 6 bases and J lost 5; bases outside the gene matches: 5. CDR1 is ENHRY, CDR2 SYGVKD, per germline. CDR3 size: 13 residues. The CDR3 sequence: CAIRPDRVYGYTF. In DNA form, the CDR3 reads TGTGCCATCAGGCCGGACAGGGTTTATGGCTACACCTTC.